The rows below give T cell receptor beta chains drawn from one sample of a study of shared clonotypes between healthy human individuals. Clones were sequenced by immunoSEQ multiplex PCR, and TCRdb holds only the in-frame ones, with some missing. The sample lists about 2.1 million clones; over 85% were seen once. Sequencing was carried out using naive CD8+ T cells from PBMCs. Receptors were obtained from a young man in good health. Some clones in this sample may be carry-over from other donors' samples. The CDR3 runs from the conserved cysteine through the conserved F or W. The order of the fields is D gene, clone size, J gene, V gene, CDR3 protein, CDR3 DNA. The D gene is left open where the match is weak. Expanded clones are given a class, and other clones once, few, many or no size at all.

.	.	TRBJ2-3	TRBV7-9	CASSLDLRLAHTDTQYF	TGTGCCAGCAGCTTAGACCTTAGACTGGCCCACACAGATACGCAGTATTTT
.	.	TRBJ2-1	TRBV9	CASSARWGDNEQFF	TGTGCCAGCAGCGCCCGATGGGGGGACAATGAGCAGTTCTTC
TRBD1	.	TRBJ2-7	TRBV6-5	CASSYGTDYEQYF	TGTGCCAGCAGTTACGGGACAGACTACGAGCAGTACTTC
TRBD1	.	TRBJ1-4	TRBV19	CASTIGWTGGINEKLFF	TGTGCCAGTACCATAGGCTGGACAGGGGGGATTAATGAAAAACTGTTTTTT
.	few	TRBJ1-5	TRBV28	CASSYRVGNQPQHF	TGTGCCAGCAGCTACAGGGTGGGCAATCAGCCCCAGCATTTT
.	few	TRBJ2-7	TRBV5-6	CASSLITGLSEQYF	TGTGCCAGCAGCTTGATTACAGGGCTGAGCGAGCAGTACTTC
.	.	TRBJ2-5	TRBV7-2	CASSGRMMGETQYF	TGTGCCAGCAGCGGGAGGATGATGGGGGAGACCCAGTACTTC
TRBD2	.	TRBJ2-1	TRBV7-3	CASSSTSGSYNEQFF	TGTGCCAGCAGCTCCACTAGCGGATCCTACAATGAGCAGTTCTTC
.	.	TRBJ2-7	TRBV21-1	CASRAKLRALTYEQYF	TGTGCCAGCAGAGCAAAACTAAGGGCGCTAACCTACGAGCAGTACTTC
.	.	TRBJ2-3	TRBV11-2	CASSPTVHRDTQYF	TGTGCCAGCAGCCCGACGGTGCACCGGGATACGCAGTATTTT
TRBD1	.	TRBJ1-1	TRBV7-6	CASSAQGGIVDRAFF	TGTGCCAGCAGCGCACAGGGGGGGATAGTGGATAGAGCTTTCTTT
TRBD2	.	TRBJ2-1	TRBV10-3	CAISETSGASYNEQFF	TGTGCCATCAGTGAGACTAGCGGGGCCTCCTACAATGAGCAGTTCTTC
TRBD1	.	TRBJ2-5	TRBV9	CASSTRDRLFGETQYF	TGTGCCAGCAGCACCCGGGACAGGCTTTTTGGAGAGACCCAGTACTTC
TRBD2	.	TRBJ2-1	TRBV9	CASSPRLAGHYNEQFF	TGTGCCAGCAGCCCCCGACTAGCGGGACACTACAATGAGCAGTTCTTC
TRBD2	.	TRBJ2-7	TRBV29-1	CSAGLAGNEQYF	TGCAGCGCCGGACTAGCGGGAAACGAGCAGTACTTC
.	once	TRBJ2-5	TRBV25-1	CASSPGRETQYF	TGTGCCAGCAGTCCGGGACGGGAGACCCAGTACTTC
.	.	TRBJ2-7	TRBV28	CASSLGPGSLYEQYF	TGTGCCAGCAGTTTAGGGCCAGGGTCATTGTACGAGCAGTACTTC
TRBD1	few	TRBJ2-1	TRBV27	CASSLMLRTGVSNEQFF	TGTGCCAGCAGTTTAATGTTAAGGACAGGGGTTAGTAATGAGCAGTTCTTC
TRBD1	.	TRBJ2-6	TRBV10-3	CAIRDRGWTRSGANVLTF	TGTGCCATCAGGGACAGGGGGTGGACACGCTCTGGGGCCAACGTCCTGACTTTC